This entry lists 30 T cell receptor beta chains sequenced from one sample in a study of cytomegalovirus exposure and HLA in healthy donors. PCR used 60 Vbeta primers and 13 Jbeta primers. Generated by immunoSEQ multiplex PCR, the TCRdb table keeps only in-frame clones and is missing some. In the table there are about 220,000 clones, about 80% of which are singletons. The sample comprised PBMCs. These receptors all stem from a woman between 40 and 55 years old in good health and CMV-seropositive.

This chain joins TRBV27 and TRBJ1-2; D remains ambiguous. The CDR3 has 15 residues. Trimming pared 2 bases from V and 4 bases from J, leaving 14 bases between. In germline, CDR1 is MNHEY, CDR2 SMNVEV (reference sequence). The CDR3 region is CASSLSQNSFYGYTF. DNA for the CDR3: TGTGCCAGCAGTTTAAGCCAGAATAGCTTCTATGGCTACACCTTC.

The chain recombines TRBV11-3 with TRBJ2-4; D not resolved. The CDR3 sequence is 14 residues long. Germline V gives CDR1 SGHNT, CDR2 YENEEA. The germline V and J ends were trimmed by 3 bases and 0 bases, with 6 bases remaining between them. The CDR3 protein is CASSFSLAKNIQYF. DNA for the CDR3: TGTGCCAGCAGCTTTTCTTTAGCCAAAAACATTCAGTACTTC.

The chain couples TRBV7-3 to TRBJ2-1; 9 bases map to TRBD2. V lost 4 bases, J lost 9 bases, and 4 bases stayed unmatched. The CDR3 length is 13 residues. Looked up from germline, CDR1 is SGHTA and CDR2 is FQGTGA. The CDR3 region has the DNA TGTGCCAGCAGCTCGCGGGGGGGCGGTGAGCAGTTCTTC. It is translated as CASSSRGGGEQFF.

This CDR3 reads CASRGRASYEQYF. The CDR3 bases are TGTGCCAGCCGAGGGAGGGCCTCCTACGAGCAGTACTTC. The rearrangement joins TRBV27 to TRBJ2-7, with 7 bases that match TRBD2. The CDR3 is made up of 13 amino acids. The V gene end was trimmed by 8 bases and the J gene end by 0 bases; junction bases not matched to a gene: 4. Germline CDR1 is MNHEY and CDR2 is SMNVEV (reference sequence).

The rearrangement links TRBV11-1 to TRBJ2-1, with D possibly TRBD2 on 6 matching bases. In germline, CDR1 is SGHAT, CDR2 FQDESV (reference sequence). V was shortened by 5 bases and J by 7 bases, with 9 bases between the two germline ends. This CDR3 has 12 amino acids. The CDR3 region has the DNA TGTGCCAGCAGCCCCCTAGCGAATGAGCAGTTCTTC. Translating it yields CASSPLANEQFF.

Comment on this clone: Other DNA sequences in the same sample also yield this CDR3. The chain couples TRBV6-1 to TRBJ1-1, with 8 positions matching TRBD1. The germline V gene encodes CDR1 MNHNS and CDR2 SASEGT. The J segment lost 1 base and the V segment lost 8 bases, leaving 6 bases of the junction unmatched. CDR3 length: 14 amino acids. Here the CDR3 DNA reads TGTGCCAGCGGGAGGACAGGGTCGAACACTGAAGCTTTCTTT. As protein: CASGRTGSNTEAFF.

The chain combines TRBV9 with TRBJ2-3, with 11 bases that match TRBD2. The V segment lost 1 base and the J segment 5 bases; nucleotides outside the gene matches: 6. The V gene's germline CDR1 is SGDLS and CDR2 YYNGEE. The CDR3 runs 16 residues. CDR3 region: CASSVRLAGKGDTQYF. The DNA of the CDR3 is TGTGCCAGCAGCGTACGACTAGCGGGAAAAGGAGATACGCAGTATTTT.

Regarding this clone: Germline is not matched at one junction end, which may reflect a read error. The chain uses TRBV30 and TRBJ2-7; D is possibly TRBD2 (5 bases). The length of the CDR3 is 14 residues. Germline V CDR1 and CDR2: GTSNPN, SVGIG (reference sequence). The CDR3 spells CAGSVARPAYEQYF. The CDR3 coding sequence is TGTGCCGGGAGTGTAGCCAGGCCCGCCTACGAGCAGTACTTC.

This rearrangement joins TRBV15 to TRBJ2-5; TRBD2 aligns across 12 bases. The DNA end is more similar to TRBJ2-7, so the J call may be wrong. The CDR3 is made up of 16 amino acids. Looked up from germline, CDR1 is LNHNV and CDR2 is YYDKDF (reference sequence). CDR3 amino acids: CATSGDVLAGGYEQYF. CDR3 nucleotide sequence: TGTGCCACCAGTGGGGACGTACTAGCGGGAGGCTACGAGCAGTACTTC.

The CDR3 DNA follows: TGTGCCAGCAGTTTGGGCGGGGCCCTCAATCAGCCCCAGCATTTT. Translation: CASSLGGALNQPQHF. This rearrangement joins TRBV27 to TRBJ1-5; tentatively, D is TRBD1 (5 bases). Trimming shortened V by 3 bases and J by 3 bases, and 12 bases separated the two germline ends. In germline, CDR1 is MNHEY, CDR2 SMNVEV (reference sequence). The CDR3 runs 15 residues.

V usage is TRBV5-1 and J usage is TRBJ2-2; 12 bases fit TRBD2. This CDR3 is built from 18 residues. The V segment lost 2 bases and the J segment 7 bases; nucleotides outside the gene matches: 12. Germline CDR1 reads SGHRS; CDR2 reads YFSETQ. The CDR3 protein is CASSLRTSGRSVGGELFF. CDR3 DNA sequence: TGCGCCAGCAGCTTACGAACTAGCGGGAGGAGTGTGGGCGGGGAGCTGTTTTTT.

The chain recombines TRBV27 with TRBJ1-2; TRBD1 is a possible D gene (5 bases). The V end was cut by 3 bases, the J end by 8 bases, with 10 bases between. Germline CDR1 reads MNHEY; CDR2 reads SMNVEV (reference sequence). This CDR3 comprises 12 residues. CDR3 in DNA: TGTGCCAGCAGTTTTAGGGGTTCCGGCTACACCTTC. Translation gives CASSFRGSGYTF.

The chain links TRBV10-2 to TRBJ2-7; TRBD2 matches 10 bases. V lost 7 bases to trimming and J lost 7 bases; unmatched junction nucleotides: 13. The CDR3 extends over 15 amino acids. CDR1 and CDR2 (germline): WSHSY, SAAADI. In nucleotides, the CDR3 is TGCGCCAGCAAAGGAAGGCTAGCGGGAGCGGGGGAGCAGTACTTC. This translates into CASKGRLAGAGEQYF.

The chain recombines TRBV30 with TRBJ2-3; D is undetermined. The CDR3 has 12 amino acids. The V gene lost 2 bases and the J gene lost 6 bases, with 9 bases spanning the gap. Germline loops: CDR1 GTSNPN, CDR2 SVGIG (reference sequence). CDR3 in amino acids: CAWSLAVDTQYF. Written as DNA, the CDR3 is TGTGCCTGGAGTTTGGCCGTGGATACGCAGTATTTT.

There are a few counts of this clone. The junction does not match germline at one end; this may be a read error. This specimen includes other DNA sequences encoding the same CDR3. CDR3 nucleotide sequence: TGCAGTGCCAGAGGAGGGACTGAAGCTTTCTTT. The encoded protein is CSARGGTEAFF. V and J are TRBV20-1 and TRBJ1-1, with unresolved D. Germline CDR1 reads DFQATT; CDR2 reads SNEGSKA (reference sequence). CDR3 length: 11 residues.

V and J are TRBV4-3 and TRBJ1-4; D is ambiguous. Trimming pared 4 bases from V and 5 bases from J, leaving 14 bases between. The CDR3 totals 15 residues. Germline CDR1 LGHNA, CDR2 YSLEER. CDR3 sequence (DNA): TGCGCCAGCAGCCTCTCTCGGGGTTCCAATGAAAAACTGTTTTTT. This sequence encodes CASSLSRGSNEKLFF.

CDR3 coding DNA: TGTGCCAGTAGAAGGATCCGGGGCCCAGGGGACACTGAAGCTTTCTTT. It is translated as CASRRIRGPGDTEAFF. This chain links TRBV19 with TRBJ1-1; D possibly corresponds to TRBD1 (6 bases). The ends were cut back, 6 bases at V and 3 bases at J, with 20 bases in the middle. The CDR3 extends over 16 amino acids. Germline V gives CDR1 LNHDA, CDR2 SQIVND (reference sequence). Full variable domain (missing parts from reference TRBV19 and TRBJ1-1): DGGITQSPKYLFRKEGQNVTLSCEQNLNHDAMYWYRQDPGQGLRLIYYSQIVNDFQKGDIAEGYSVSREKKESFPLTVTSAQKNPTAFYLCASRRIRGPGDTEAFFGQGTRLTVV.

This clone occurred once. CDR3 nucleotides: TGTGCCAGCAGCATGCCGACAGGGCTCGGGGGCACTGAAGCTTTCTTT. This encodes CASSMPTGLGGTEAFF. The rearrangement links TRBV5-4 to TRBJ1-1; 7 nucleotides match TRBD1. CDR3 length: 16 amino acids. Looked up from germline, CDR1 is SGHNT and CDR2 is YYREEE (reference sequence). V lost 4 bases, J lost 4 bases, and 13 bases stayed unmatched.

CDR3 protein: CASEQGANEKLFF. The CDR3 DNA follows: TGTGCCAGCGAACAGGGGGCTAATGAAAAACTGTTTTTT. V usage is TRBV21-1 and J usage is TRBJ1-4; the table's D call TRBD1 went unverified against the DNA. TRBV21-1 has pseudogene status. CDR3 size: 13 residues.

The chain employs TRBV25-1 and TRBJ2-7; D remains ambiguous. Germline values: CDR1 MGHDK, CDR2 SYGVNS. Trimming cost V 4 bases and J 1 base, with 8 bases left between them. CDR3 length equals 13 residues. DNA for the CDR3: TGTGCCAGCAGTGCTGCCGGTTCCTACGAGCAGTACTTC. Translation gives CASSAAGSYEQYF.

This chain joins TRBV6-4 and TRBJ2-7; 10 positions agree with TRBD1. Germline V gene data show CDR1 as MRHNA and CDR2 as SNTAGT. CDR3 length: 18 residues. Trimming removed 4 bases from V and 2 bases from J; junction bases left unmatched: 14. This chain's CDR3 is CASSGGAFDRGRPYEQYF. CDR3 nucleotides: TGTGCCAGCAGTGGTGGGGCCTTCGACAGGGGGCGGCCCTACGAGCAGTACTTC.

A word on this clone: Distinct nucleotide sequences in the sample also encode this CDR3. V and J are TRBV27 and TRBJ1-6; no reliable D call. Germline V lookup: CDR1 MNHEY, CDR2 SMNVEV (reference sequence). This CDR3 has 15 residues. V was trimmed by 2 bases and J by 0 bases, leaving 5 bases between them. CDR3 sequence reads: CASSLRSSYNSPLHF. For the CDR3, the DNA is TGTGCCAGCAGTTTACGGAGCTCCTATAATTCACCCCTCCACTTT.

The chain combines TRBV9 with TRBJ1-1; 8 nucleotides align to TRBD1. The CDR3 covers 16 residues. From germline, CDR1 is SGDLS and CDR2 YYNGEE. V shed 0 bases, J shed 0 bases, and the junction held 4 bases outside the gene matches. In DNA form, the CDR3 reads TGTGCCAGCAGCGTAGTGACAGGGGAAATGAACACTGAAGCTTTCTTT. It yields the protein CASSVVTGEMNTEAFF.

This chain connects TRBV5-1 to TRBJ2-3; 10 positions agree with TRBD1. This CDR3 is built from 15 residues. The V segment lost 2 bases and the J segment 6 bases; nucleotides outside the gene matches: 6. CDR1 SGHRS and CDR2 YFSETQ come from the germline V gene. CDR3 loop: CASSLNPGQGDTQYF. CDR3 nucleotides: TGCGCCAGCAGCTTAAATCCGGGACAGGGGGATACGCAGTATTTT.

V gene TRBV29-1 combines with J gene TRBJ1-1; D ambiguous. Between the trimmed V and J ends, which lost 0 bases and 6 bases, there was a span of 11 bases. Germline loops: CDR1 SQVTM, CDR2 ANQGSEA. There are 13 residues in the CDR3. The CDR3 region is CSVEDPQTPEAFF. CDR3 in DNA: TGCAGCGTTGAAGATCCCCAGACTCCTGAAGCTTTCTTT.

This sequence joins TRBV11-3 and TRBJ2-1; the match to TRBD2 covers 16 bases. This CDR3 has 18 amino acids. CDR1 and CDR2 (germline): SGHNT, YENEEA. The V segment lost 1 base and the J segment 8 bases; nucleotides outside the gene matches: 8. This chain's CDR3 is CASSLAAGTSGRAYEQFF. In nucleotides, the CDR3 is TGTGCCAGCAGCTTAGCGGCCGGGACTAGCGGGAGGGCCTATGAGCAGTTCTTC. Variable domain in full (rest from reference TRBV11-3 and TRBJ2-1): EAGVVQSPRYKIIEKKQPVAFWCNPISGHNTLYWYLQNLGQGPELLIRYENEEAVDDSQLPKDRFSAERLKGVDSTLKIQPAELGDSAVYLCASSLAAGTSGRAYEQFFGPGTRLTVL.

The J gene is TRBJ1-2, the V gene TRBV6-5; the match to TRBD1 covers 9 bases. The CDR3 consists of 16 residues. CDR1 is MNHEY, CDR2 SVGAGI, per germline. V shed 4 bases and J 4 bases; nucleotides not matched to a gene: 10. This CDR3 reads CASSSPRDRELYGYTF. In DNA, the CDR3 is TGTGCCAGCAGTTCACCCCGGGACAGGGAACTCTATGGCTACACCTTC.

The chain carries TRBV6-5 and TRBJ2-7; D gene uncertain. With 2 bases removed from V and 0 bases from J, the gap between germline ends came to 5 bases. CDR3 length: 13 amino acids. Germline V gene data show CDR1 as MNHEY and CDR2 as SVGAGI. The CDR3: CASSYRFSYEQYF. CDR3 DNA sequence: TGTGCCAGCAGTTACCGGTTCTCCTACGAGCAGTACTTC.

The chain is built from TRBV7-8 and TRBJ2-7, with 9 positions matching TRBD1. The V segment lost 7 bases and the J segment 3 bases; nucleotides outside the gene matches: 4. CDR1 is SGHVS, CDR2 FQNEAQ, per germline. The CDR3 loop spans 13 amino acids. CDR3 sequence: CASTTGQGYEQYF. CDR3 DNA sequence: TGTGCCAGCACCACGGGACAGGGCTACGAGCAGTACTTC. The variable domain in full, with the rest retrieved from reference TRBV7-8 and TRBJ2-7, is GAGVSQSPRYKVAKRGQDVALRCDPISGHVSLFWYQQALGQGPEFLTYFQNEAQLDKSGLPSDRFFAERPEGSVSTLKIQRTQQEDSAVYLCASTTGQGYEQYFGPGTRLTVT.

In nucleotides, the CDR3 is TGTGCCAGCTCACCAGGCCGGGACTACGCCTACAATGAGCAGTTCTTC. Residues: CASSPGRDYAYNEQFF. The genes are TRBV18 and TRBJ2-1; 7 bases map to TRBD2. Trimming at V came to 2 bases and at J to 2 bases, leaving 6 bases not matched to a gene. This CDR3 is built from 16 residues. Looked up from germline, CDR1 is KGHSH and CDR2 is LQKENI.